These T cell receptor beta chains were read from a single sample in a study of cytomegalovirus exposure and HLA in healthy donors. The method was immunoSEQ multiplex PCR; TCRdb's version includes in-frame clones alone and lacks a portion of them. The table has 150,000 to 200,000 clones, roughly 80% seen once. Specimen: PBMCs. The receptors shown here come from a man younger than 35 in good health and CMV-seronegative. CDR3s include the opening cysteine and the closing phenylalanine or tryptophan. D genes are given only for firm matches. Size is stated for part of the rows, as once, few or many counts, or as a class when the clone is expanded.

J	size	D	V	DNA	CDR3
TRBJ2-7	.	TRBD1	TRBV5-6	TGTGCCAGCAGCTTCGGGACAGGGTCTTGGGAGCAGTACTTC	CASSFGTGSWEQYF
TRBJ2-7	few	TRBD1	TRBV10-3	TGTGCCATCGGGACAGGGGCGAACTCCTACGAGCAGTACTTC	CAIGTGANSYEQYF
TRBJ2-5	few	.	TRBV11-3	TGTGCCAGCAGTGCAGGGGGGAAGACCCAGTACTTC	CASSAGGKTQYF
TRBJ2-7	few	.	TRBV9	TGTGCCAGCAGCCCGGGAGACCGGGACTTGGGCTACTTC	CASSPGDRDLGYF
TRBJ1-5	.	.	TRBV6-6	TGTGCCAGCATCAAAGGAGCCGACAATCAGCCCCAGCATTTT	CASIKGADNQPQHF
TRBJ2-4	.	.	TRBV19	TGTGCCAGTAGTATAGGGGCAGGGGATAATCAGTACTTC	CASSIGAGDNQYF
TRBJ1-4	.	TRBD1	TRBV2	TGTGCCAGCAGTCTCCGACAGGGAACTAATGAAAAACTGTTTTTT	CASSLRQGTNEKLFF
TRBJ2-3	.	.	TRBV11-3	TGTGCCAGCAGCAAGGCGGGACCGGGGGAAGATACGCAGTATTTT	CASSKAGPGEDTQYF
TRBJ1-1	.	.	TRBV2	TGTGCCAGCAGTGAAGTCGAGGGCACTGAAGCTTTCTTT	CASSEVEGTEAFF
TRBJ1-1	.	.	TRBV19	TGTGCCAGTAGGAGGACAGCGGAAGCTTTCTTT	CASRRTAEAFF
TRBJ1-6	.	.	TRBV4-1	TGCGCCAGCAGCCCCGAGGTCTCCTATAATTCACCCCTCCACTTT	CASSPEVSYNSPLHF
TRBJ2-7	.	.	TRBV6-6	TGTGCCAGCAGTTACTCGGCCGGGAAAAGCTCCTACGAGCAGTACTTC	CASSYSAGKSSYEQYF
TRBJ2-7	.	.	TRBV15	TGTGCCACCAGCAGAGCGCGCAGGTCCTCCTACGAGCAGTACTTC	CATSRARRSSYEQYF
TRBJ1-1	.	.	TRBV30	TGTGCCTGGAGTGGCGTGATTCGGGACACTGAAGCTTTCTTT	CAWSGVIRDTEAFF
TRBJ1-2	.	.	TRBV30	TGTGCCTGGAGTGGGGGGGATGGCTACACCTTC	CAWSGGDGYTF
TRBJ1-1	.	TRBD1	TRBV10-3	TGTGCCATCAGTGAACAGGGGGCATACACTGAAGCTTTCTTT	CAISEQGAYTEAFF
TRBJ2-7	.	TRBD2	TRBV19	TGTGCCAGTAGTGGACTAGCGGGCCCGTACGAGCAGTACTTC	CASSGLAGPYEQYF
TRBJ2-3	.	.	TRBV19	TGTGCCAGTAGTCTGGCTCGGGCAGATACGCAGTATTTT	CASSLARADTQYF
TRBJ1-1	few	TRBD1	TRBV7-8	TGTGCCACCATGTTACAGGGGGCGCGGGCTGAAGCTTTCTTT	CATMLQGARAEAFF
TRBJ2-6	.	TRBD1	TRBV5-1	TGCGCCAGCAGCTTAGACAGGGCTGGGGCCAACGTCCTGACTTTC	CASSLDRAGANVLTF
TRBJ1-2	.	.	TRBV13	TGTGCCAGCAGCCGGTGGTGGGAGGGATCTAACTATGGCTACACCTTC	CASSRWWEGSNYGYTF
TRBJ2-1	.	TRBD1	TRBV9	TGTGCCAGCAGCGCCCTAGGGGACAGGGTAACCAATGAGCAGTTCTTC	CASSALGDRVTNEQFF
TRBJ2-3	.	TRBD2	TRBV9	TGTGCCAGCACCGCGGGGGGCGTGAGGTCAGATACGCAGTATTTT	CASTAGGVRSDTQYF
TRBJ1-4	.	.	TRBV5-4	TGTGCCAGCGCTCGGGGGGGAGATGAAAAACTGTTTTTT	CASARGGDEKLFF
TRBJ2-1	.	.	TRBV28	TGTGCCAGCAGAGGCGGGAACCACAATGAGCAGTTCTTC	CASRGGNHNEQFF
TRBJ2-3	once	TRBD1	TRBV9	TGTGCCAGCAGCGTCGCAAGGACAGGGGCTAGCACAGATACGCAGTATTTT	CASSVARTGASTDTQYF
TRBJ1-2	.	.	TRBV5-4	TGTGCCAGCAGCCGAGAGGGCTCATATGGCTACACCTTC	CASSREGSYGYTF
TRBJ1-6	.	.	TRBV7-3	TGTGCCAGCAGCGAGACAGGCGACGATTCACCCCTCCACTTT	CASSETGDDSPLHF
TRBJ1-6	.	.	TRBV9	TGTGCCAGCAGCGTAGCGGGGAATTCACCCCTCCACTTT	CASSVAGNSPLHF
TRBJ2-3	.	TRBD2	TRBV7-2	TGTGCCAGCAGCTTAGGCGGGAGAGATACGCAGTATTTT	CASSLGGRDTQYF
TRBJ2-7	.	TRBD2	TRBV28	TGTGCCAGCAGCCTACTAGCGGGAGCCTACGAGCAGTACTTC	CASSLLAGAYEQYF
TRBJ2-5	.	TRBD2	TRBV6-5	TGTGCCAGCAGTTCCGGGACTAGCGGGTCCGTGAAGACCCAGTACTTC	CASSSGTSGSVKTQYF
TRBJ2-7	.	TRBD2	TRBV5-1	TGCGCCAGCAGCCCGTGGACTAGCGGGGGACTATACGAGCAGTACTTC	CASSPWTSGGLYEQYF
TRBJ1-1	.	.	TRBV18	TGTGCCAGCTCACCTCAGCCGGGCACTGAAGCTTTCTTT	CASSPQPGTEAFF
TRBJ2-3	once	.	TRBV9	TGTGCCAGCAGCGTAGGGCAGGGGTTAGATACGCAGTATTTT	CASSVGQGLDTQYF
TRBJ2-7	few	.	TRBV9	TGTGCCAGCAGCGTAACGGGATCTACACACGAGCAGTACTTC	CASSVTGSTHEQYF
TRBJ2-7	.	.	TRBV6-5	TGTGCCAGCAGTTACTCCAGGGGCCGGAACTCCTACGAGCAGTACTTC	CASSYSRGRNSYEQYF
TRBJ2-4	.	.	TRBV5-6	TGTGCCAGCAGCTTGGTTGGAGGGCCTAAAAACATTCAGTACTTC	CASSLVGGPKNIQYF
TRBJ2-1	once	TRBD1	TRBV5-6	TGTGCCAGCAGCTTCGACAGGGTGGCGTACAATGAGCAGTTCTTC	CASSFDRVAYNEQFF
TRBJ1-1	.	TRBD1	TRBV10-3	TGTGCCATCAGTGAGGGACAGGGGGATACTGAAGCTTTCTTT	CAISEGQGDTEAFF
TRBJ2-3	.	.	TRBV6-1	TGTGCCAGCAGTGATGCCGCCCCCATTCCACGCAGTGATTTT	CASSDAAPIPRSDF
TRBJ1-1	.	TRBD1	TRBV27	TGTGCCAGCAGTTTATTCCAGGGGGTGGGCACTGAAGCTTTCTTT	CASSLFQGVGTEAFF
TRBJ2-2	.	TRBD2	TRBV18	TGTGCCAGCTCACCAGCGGGGGTACACACCGGGGAGCTGTTTTTT	CASSPAGVHTGELFF
TRBJ2-3	.	TRBD2	TRBV5-1	TGCGCCAGCAGCTTGGAGCTAGCGGGGACAGATACGCAGTATTTT	CASSLELAGTDTQYF
TRBJ1-6	.	.	TRBV6-1	TGTGCCAGCAGTGAAACCGCAGGGCTGGCCCTCCACTTT	CASSETAGLALHF
TRBJ1-2	.	TRBD1	TRBV5-5	TGTGCCAGCAGCCCCGGGACAGTTCGGTTAGCTAACTATGGCTACACCTTC	CASSPGTVRLANYGYTF
TRBJ1-2	.	TRBD1	TRBV6-1	TGTGCCAGCAGTGGGGGACAGGGCGCTTATGGCTACACCTTC	CASSGGQGAYGYTF
TRBJ2-1	.	TRBD2	TRBV7-2	TGTGCCAGCAGCTGTCCACCGGGACTAGCGGGAGTTTGTGAGCAGTTCTTC	CASSCPPGLAGVCEQFF
TRBJ1-5	.	.	TRBV6-6	TGTGCCAGCAGTTCTTATGTGAGCAATCAGCCCCAGCATTTT	CASSSYVSNQPQHF
TRBJ2-3	.	TRBD2	TRBV13	TGTGCCAGCAGCTCCATAGCGGGAGGGGTCACAGATACGCAGTATTTT	CASSSIAGGVTDTQYF
TRBJ2-7	.	.	TRBV5-1	TGCGCCAGCAGCGTCGGACAGCCTTCCTACGAGCAGTACTTC	CASSVGQPSYEQYF
TRBJ1-2	.	.	TRBV9	TGTGCCAGCAGCGTAGGGGCAGGGCCTGGCTACACCTTC	CASSVGAGPGYTF